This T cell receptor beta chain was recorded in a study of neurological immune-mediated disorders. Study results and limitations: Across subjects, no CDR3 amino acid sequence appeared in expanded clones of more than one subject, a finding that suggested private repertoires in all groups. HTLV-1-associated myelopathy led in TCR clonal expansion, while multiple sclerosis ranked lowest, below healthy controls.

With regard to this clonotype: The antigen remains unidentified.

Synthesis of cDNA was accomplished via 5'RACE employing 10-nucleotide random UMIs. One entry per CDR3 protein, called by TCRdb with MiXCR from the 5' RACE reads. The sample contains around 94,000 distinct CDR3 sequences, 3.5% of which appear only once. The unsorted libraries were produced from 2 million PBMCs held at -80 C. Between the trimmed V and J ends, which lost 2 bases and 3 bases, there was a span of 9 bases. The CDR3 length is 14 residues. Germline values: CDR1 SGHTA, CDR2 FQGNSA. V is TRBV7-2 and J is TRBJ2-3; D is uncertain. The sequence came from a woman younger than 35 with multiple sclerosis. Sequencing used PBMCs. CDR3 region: CASSLRRRTDTQYF. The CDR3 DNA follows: TGTGCCAGCAGCTTAAGACGGAGAACAGATACGCAGTATTTT.